The 9 T cell receptor beta chains below come from one sample, sequenced in a study of identifying expanded T cells in peripheral blood. Produced via immunoSEQ multiplex PCR; TCRdb's table is partial and in-frame only. Among about 80,000 clones listed, around 89% were seen once. Sequencing was done on a sample of blood. All receptors derive from a person aged 18-70 years in good health.

V usage is TRBV7-2 and J usage is TRBJ2-7, with 10 bases lining up with TRBD1. CDR1 is SGHTA and CDR2 is FQGNSA in the germline V gene. The J segment lost 4 bases and the V segment lost 3 bases, leaving 3 bases of the junction unmatched. This CDR3 contains 14 residues. CDR3 coding DNA: TGTGCCAGCAGCTTTCTGGGACAGGGGTACGAGCAGTACTTC. Translation: CASSFLGQGYEQYF. The full variable domain, with the rest looked up from reference TRBV7-2 and TRBJ2-7, is GAGVSQSPSNKVTEKGKDVELRCDPISGHTALYWYRQSLGQGLEFLIYFQGNSAPDKSGLPSDRFSAERTGGSVSTLTIQRTQQEDSAVYLCASSFLGQGYEQYFGPGTRLTVT.

In its sample, this clone was seen once. The chain links TRBV5-1 to TRBJ2-7; D is possibly TRBD1 (6 bases). The germline V gene has CDR1 SGHRS and CDR2 YFSETQ. V was pared by 3 bases and J by 1 base, with 14 bases between. The CDR3 covers 15 residues. CDR3 amino acids: CASSYTTGPSYEQYF. In nucleotides, the CDR3 is TGCGCCAGCAGCTACACGACAGGACCGTCCTACGAGCAGTACTTC.

This clone was counted a few times. CDR3 sequence (DNA): TGCGCCAGCAGCTCCGATGGGGGACCCCAGCATTTT. Amino acid sequence: CASSSDGGPQHF. The chain couples TRBV5-1 to TRBJ1-5; D is perhaps TRBD1 (5 bases). Deletions cut 3 bases from V and 10 bases from J, with 11 bases between. Germline V gives CDR1 SGHRS, CDR2 YFSETQ. The CDR3 has 12 residues.

The V call is TRBV28, the J call TRBJ2-7, with a tentative D call TRBD2 (6 bases). The germline V gene encodes CDR1 MDHEN and CDR2 SYDVKM. The V gene lost 3 bases and the J gene lost 2 bases, with 11 bases spanning the gap. This CDR3 is 14 amino acids long. The CDR3 sequence: CASSLAGGAYEQYF. In nucleotides, the CDR3 is TGTGCCAGCAGTTTGGCTGGCGGGGCCTACGAGCAGTACTTC.

The chain combines TRBV4-3 with TRBJ1-4; possibly TRBD1 for D (5 bases). The CDR3 runs 16 residues. Trimming removed 0 bases at V and 8 bases at J, with 16 bases between. Germline values: CDR1 LGHNA, CDR2 YSLEER. Here the CDR3 DNA reads TGCGCCAGCAGCCAAGATACCGGGGGAAGAGGAGAAAAACTGTTTTTT. Its translation is CASSQDTGGRGEKLFF.

This rearrangement joins TRBV29-1 to TRBJ2-1; maybe TRBD2 (5 bases). The CDR3 contains 12 residues. Looked up from germline, CDR1 is SQVTM and CDR2 is ANQGSEA. Trimming removed 6 bases at V and 6 bases at J, with 12 bases between. Here the CDR3 reads CSVAGSANEQFF. The CDR3 DNA follows: TGCAGCGTGGCCGGTAGCGCCAATGAGCAGTTCTTC.

V and J are TRBV7-2 and TRBJ2-3; 7 nucleotides align to TRBD2. V lost 3 bases and J lost 5; bases outside the gene matches: 14. This CDR3 is built from 17 residues. CDR1 is SGHTA, CDR2 FQGNSA, per germline. In DNA, the CDR3 is TGTGCCAGCAGCTTCCTCTCGGCGGGTGGGAGGGGAGATACGCAGTATTTT. This encodes CASSFLSAGGRGDTQYF.

CDR3 residues: CASSPPGAAGNTIYF. DNA for the CDR3: TGTGCCAGCTCACCACCGGGGGCGGCTGGAAACACCATATATTTT. The gene calls are TRBV18 and TRBJ1-3; weak D call: TRBD1 (6 bases). The CDR3 contains 15 residues. Trimming pared 0 bases from V and 2 bases from J, leaving 8 bases between. Germline V lookup: CDR1 KGHSH, CDR2 LQKENI.

This chain links TRBV7-9 with TRBJ2-7; 9 bases match TRBD1. J gave up 2 bases and V 4 bases, and 3 bases lay outside the gene matches. The CDR3 is 14 amino acids. CDR1 SEHNR and CDR2 FQNEAQ come from the germline V gene (reference sequence). The CDR3, as DNA: TGTGCCAGCAGCTACCGGGACAGGGCCTACGAGCAGTACTTC. Translated, it gives CASSYRDRAYEQYF.